The clone carrying this T cell receptor beta chain was seen repeatedly, ten times or more. The table came from immunoSEQ multiplex PCR; TCRdb's copy has only in-frame clones and leaves some out. The sample records a few hundred thousand clones, 70% to 90% being singletons. This specimen belongs to a study of blood T cell repertoires in COVID-19. Overall study: Sample material is recorded as cDNA or gDNA derived from T cells, B-cell-depleted T cells, or PBMCs.

Participants, roughly 18 to 90 years old, spanned about two dozen US areas. V lost 6 bases to trimming and J lost 2 bases, with 12 bases between them. The CDR3 runs to 14 residues. Germline CDR1 is MNHEY and CDR2 is SVGAGI. The rearrangement links TRBV6-5 to TRBJ2-3; D unclear. The clonotype was recovered from a woman aged 50 to 60 who had recovered from COVID-19. The source material was PBMCs or T cells enriched from blood (not recorded which). The CDR3 DNA reads TGTGCCAGCAGCTATGAGGCGGCCACAGATACGCAGTATTTT. Its protein product is CASSYEAATDTQYF.